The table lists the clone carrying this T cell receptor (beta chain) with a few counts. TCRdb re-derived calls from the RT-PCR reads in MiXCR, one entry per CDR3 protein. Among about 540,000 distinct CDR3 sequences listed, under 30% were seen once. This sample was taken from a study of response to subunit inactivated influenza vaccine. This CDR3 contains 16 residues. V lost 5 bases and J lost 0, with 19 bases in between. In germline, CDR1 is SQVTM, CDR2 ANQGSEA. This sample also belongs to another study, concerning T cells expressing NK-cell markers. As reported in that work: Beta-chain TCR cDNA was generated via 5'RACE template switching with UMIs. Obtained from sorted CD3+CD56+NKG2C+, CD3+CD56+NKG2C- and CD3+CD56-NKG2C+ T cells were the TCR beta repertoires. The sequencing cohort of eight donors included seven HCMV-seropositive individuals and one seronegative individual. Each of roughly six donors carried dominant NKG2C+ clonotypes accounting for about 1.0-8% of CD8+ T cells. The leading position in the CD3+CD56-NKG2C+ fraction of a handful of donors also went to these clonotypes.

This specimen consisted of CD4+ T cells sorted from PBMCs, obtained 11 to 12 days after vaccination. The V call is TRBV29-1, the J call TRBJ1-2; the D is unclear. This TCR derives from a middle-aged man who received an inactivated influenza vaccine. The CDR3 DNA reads TGCAGCGTTACTCGAGCCGGAAAAGTGTCTAACTATGGCTACACCTTC. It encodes CSVTRAGKVSNYGYTF.